Sequencing of this TCR beta chain was carried out in a study of blood T cell repertoires in COVID-19. V shed 0 bases and J shed 5 bases, with 11 bases lying between them. Germline V lookup: CDR1 SGDLS, CDR2 YYNGEE. The CDR3 is 14 residues long. In the original analysis: Estimation of nucleated cell counts relied on the amplification of reference gene primers. Libraries were prepared by immunoSEQ multiplex PCR; TCRdb keeps only in-frame clonotypes and omits some of them. V and J calls and clone size are as listed in that table; D and trimming were resolved from the DNA. This table has 130,000 or so clones, around nine tenths appearing once.

The source is a man between 65 and 85 years old with active COVID-19. Sequencing input: peripheral blood. The chain employs TRBV9 and TRBJ1-1; D call uncertain. CDR3 sequence reads: CASSVDLKETEAFF. CDR3 nucleotide sequence: TGTGCCAGCAGCGTAGATCTGAAGGAGACTGAAGCTTTCTTT.